This T cell receptor (beta chain) is from a study of cytomegalovirus exposure and HLA in healthy donors (dated by TCRdb to the late 2010s). Describing the broader study: In an earlier analysis of under 600 of the donors, roughly 300 Gb of sequence data and some 100 million unique TCR beta sequences from approximately 180 million T cells were reported. Approximately 300 gigabases of sequencing data and 78 million or so unique TCR sequences were included in an early release covering about 620 HLA-typed donors. Of the roughly 400 genotyped donors, over 65% fell in the genetic ancestry cluster associated with self-reported Caucasian donors. The study aimed to test whether signatures of past pathogen exposure could be identified by cataloging public T cell receptors. The T cell repertoires of 666 subjects were profiled by immunosequencing and related to cytomegalovirus serostatus. Besides the first cohort of around 670 subjects, a separate validation cohort made up of roughly 130 different subjects was used. To predict cytomegalovirus infection status, the study brought together high-throughput TCR immunosequencing, statistical association of individual TCRs with disease status, and machine learning. A later analysis re-examined previously published TCR beta repertoires from just over 650 donors and added high-resolution HLA genotyping to investigate patterns of TCR occurrence. Rather than drawing on any new phenotypic data, the later analysis identified candidate immune exposures from TCR beta sequences and the way those sequences occurred across donors. An earlier analysis of around 640 of the donors used high-throughput TCR beta sequencing to judge whether each TCR beta V gene segment behaved as functional or pseudogenic. Donor age, sex, ethnicity and CMV serostatus were compiled alongside the repertoire data. A later genetic analysis used genome-wide SNP genotypes for about 60% of the roughly 700 donors, treating that subset as a discovery cohort. Every discovery cohort repertoire had been produced on one sequencing platform. Class I and class II HLA loci were covered by the typing at four-digit resolution. Typing coverage varied by locus: roughly 629-640 donors for A, B, C, DRB1 and DQB1; 500 to 550 for DQA1; approximately 570 for DPA1; roughly 450 for DPB1. A handful of DR-DQ haplotypes were handled as single units for association and clustering because linkage in the cohort was strong. Among around 400 genotyped donors of the cohort, an average of about 220,000 unique TCR beta nucleotide sequences was sequenced per donor, of which about 18% were non-productive. What the authors observed across the whole study: For the cohort, immune exposure information was limited to CMV serostatus. According to the authors, the approach could potentially be generalized to other disease states and immunological phenotypes. In both the original and validation cohorts, the classifier was reported to diagnose cytomegalovirus status with high specificity and sensitivity. A group of highly shared sequence variants was considered likely to be a technical artifact of the sequencing pipeline. A later analysis associated 15,000 or so TCR beta sequences with specific HLA alleles at a false discovery rate of 0.05. In this cohort, only TCR beta chains were sequenced, and detectable features were limited by the absence of alpha or paired-chain data. In vitro tests confirmed that a few of the cytomegalovirus-associated TCR beta chains recognize cytomegalovirus antigens. Most TCR sequences were observed very rarely across donors, whereas some public TCRs were present in many individuals. In a later analysis, TCR association rates were found to vary across HLA loci, with the most associated TCRs seen for DRB1 alleles and the fewest for HLA-C alleles. Because counts were too low, about 18 rarely observed V segments, including chromosome 9 orphons, were left out of the earlier analysis of 587 of the donors. Strong co-occurrence of HLA alleles, especially DR and DQ, made assigning TCR associations to individual alleles difficult. The 87-base-pair reads could not distinguish some IMGT-functional V segments, including TRBV6-2 and TRBV6-3, so those segments were excluded. An earlier analysis of approximately 540 of the donors showed that most TCR beta V segments appeared in productive rearrangements either about 90% or about 30% of the time, which broadly matched IMGT annotations. Because HLA typing was unavailable for some donors at each locus, only the typed subset was used in association tests. Compared with equally common non-associated chains, HLA-associated TCR beta chains in a later analysis were more clonally expanded and had lower generation probabilities. In a later genetic analysis, fewer N-insertions in productive TCRs were reported among donors in an Asian-associated ancestry cluster than the approximately 710-donor mean. A further reported finding was that TCR beta sequences accurately predicted the HLA-A and HLA-B alleles for most subjects in the first cohort. Presence/absence analyses assumed roughly uniform sequencing depth across donors, an assumption that may not hold. In the study, 150 to 200 TCR beta chains were listed as associated with cytomegalovirus. Most CMV-associated TCR beta chains appeared to be HLA-restricted in a later analysis, and the HLA associations seemed to be driven largely by CMV exposure. V-gene and J-gene trimming of TCR beta chains was associated with a missense DCLRE1C variant in a later genetic analysis, and the association was replicated in an independent cohort. A later analysis reported that several top co-occurrence clusters appeared linked to parvovirus B19, influenza, CMV and Epstein-Barr virus. Correlated functional status among segregating V segments might be attributable to linkage disequilibrium, but an unknown experimental factor could not be ruled out.

After removal of 2 bases from V and 9 bases from J, the junction retains 6 bases not matched to a gene. Per the germline V gene, LGHNA is the CDR1 and YSLEER is the CDR2. The CDR3 has 14 amino acids, counting the end cysteine and phenylalanine. The DNA shown is the 42-base CDR3, in frame from base 1. The sample holds one count of this clone. Its cognate antigen has yet to be identified. No much larger clone is present one base from it, and per-base qualities are unavailable. The library was generated by the immunoSEQ multiplex PCR assay. The multiplex PCR relied on a mix of 60 forward primers for TCR Vbeta segments and 13 reverse primers for TCR Jbeta segments. A multiplex PCR assay on genomic DNA amplified the CDR3 region of rearranged TCR beta genes. The Illumina HiSeq System was used to sequence the amplified TCR beta libraries as 87-base-pair reads. On the authors' methods: Across the 500 to 700 repertoires, a later analysis counted some 81 million unique TCR beta chains, 9.5 million to 13 million of which were shared by at least two donors. Raw reads were error-corrected and collapsed into unique sequences by a nearest-neighbor algorithm in which closely related sequences were merged to remove PCR and sequencing errors. To assign V, D and J gene segments, CDR3 sequences were aligned to IMGT reference sequences. For a sequence to be retained, at least a six-nucleotide match to both a V gene segment and a J gene segment was required. Rearrangements were classified as productive when the CDR3 lacked stop codons and remained in frame with V and J, and all other rearrangements were classified as non-productive. Following IMGT convention, CDR3 was defined as the stretch from the second conserved V-encoded cysteine to the conserved J-encoded phenylalanine. The earlier analysis of about 610 of the donors excluded sequences that lacked an unambiguous match to a single V gene segment. An earlier analysis of fewer than 750 of the donors classified V segments as functional when productive rearrangements were above 56.7% and as segregating when the standard deviation between donors was above 5%. A statistical classification framework was developed to diagnose cytomegalovirus status using the catalog of TCR beta chain sequences. V and J gene assignment, in a later analysis, came from comparing TCR nucleotide sequences with IMGT/GENE-DB human TR gene sequences. A later analysis assigned CDR3 sequences and most-parsimonious VDJ recombination scenarios with the TCRdist pipeline. In a later analysis, each TCR beta chain was defined by its CDR3 amino acid sequence together with its V-gene family, and reads lacking a unique V-gene family were excluded. To address suspected cross-contamination and a sequencing artifact, a later analysis removed under 600 highly shared, low-generation-probability nucleotide sequences. For each public chain, a later analysis derived a clonal expansion index from normalized ranks of inferred template counts within each repertoire. A later analysis computed generation probabilities with a VDJ recombination model fitted to out-of-frame rearrangements, and checked the results against IGoR. A later analysis scored TCR-TCR, TCR-HLA and TCR-CMV co-occurrence with hypergeometric tests, applying a repertoire-size bias correction to TCR pairs. In a later analysis, false discovery rates were estimated by permuting HLA or CMV assignments 20 times. In a later analysis, co-occurring TCRs were grouped with DBSCAN, and TCRdist sequence similarity was added when clustering was performed within HLA-allele-positive subsets. Repertoires with fewer than 30,000 or more than 120,000 public chains were left out of co-occurrence clustering, as were five repertoires with anomalous nucleotide sharing. This is the immuneACCESS table as TCRdb keeps it, with only in-frame sequences that have V and J called. A part of the clones is gone; compared with another copy, unresolved V genes explain less than half, and the rest is unexplained. That table supplies the V and J calls and clone size; D and trimming were determined from the DNA. The sample contains under 150,000 clones, 80% to 90% of them found a single time. The ten largest clones represent 5.5% to 6% of the sample.

The cohort comprised some 730 healthy bone marrow donors. All cohort members were sampled while nominally healthy, although unrecorded immune exposures were likely present. The donor was CMV seropositive and belonged to the group of 250 to 350 seropositive cohort members. A peripheral blood sample was provided by each donor, and peripheral blood mononuclear cells were used for TCR beta sequencing. The Qiagen DNeasy Blood Extraction Kit was used to extract genomic DNA from the blood cell samples. The TCR originated in a woman between 40 and 50 years old in good health and CMV-seropositive. The sample taken for sequencing was PBMCs. Rearrangement joined TRBV4-3 to TRBJ2-1, with 8 central nucleotides matching TRBD2. At the DNA level, the sequence is TGCGCCAGCAGCCAATGGCGGGAGGTGGCTGAGCAGTTCTTC. Protein translation: CASSQWREVAEQFF.